The 20 T cell receptor beta chains presented below share a single source sample, sequenced in a study of T cell clusters in autoimmune cytopenias. TRB amplification used 250 ng of peripheral blood genomic DNA. TRB rearrangements were amplified by touch-down multiplex PCR with mixed TRB-A/B primers. TCRdb reanalyzed the multiplex PCR reads, giving one entry per CDR3 protein sequence and no DNA. Its table records over 3,500 distinct CDR3 sequences. The same data also went into a second study, on T cell repertoires in aging, cancer and after chemotherapy.

Source material: peripheral blood. These receptors came from a human donor in good health.

V gene TRBV20-1 combines with J gene TRBJ1-1. The CDR3 covers 13 residues. CDR1 and CDR2 (germline): DFQATT, SNEGSKA (reference sequence). The CDR3 protein is CSAWADRNTEAFF.

Its frequency marks this clonotype as medium-sized. This chain uses TRBV5-6 with TRBJ2-7; TCRdb designates TRBD1, a call that cannot be tested without DNA. The CDR3 sequence is 14 residues long. The germline V gene has CDR1 SGHDT and CDR2 YYEEEE. The CDR3 here is CASSLEQGAYEQYF.

V is TRBV12-3 or TRBV12-4 and J is TRBJ2-7; as DNA is missing, the TRBD1 call by TCRdb cannot be tested. The CDR3 sequence is 14 residues long. CDR3 in amino acids: CASSSPLPPYEQYF.

The chain has TRBV4-2 and TRBJ1-1; the TRBD1 assignment by TCRdb is unverifiable without DNA. CDR3 length: 17 residues. Germline assignment: CDR1 LGHNA and CDR2 YNFKEQ. CDR3 sequence reads: CASSLLRTGIRNTEAFF.

The V call is TRBV11-2, the J call TRBJ1-5. Per germline, CDR1 SGHAT and CDR2 FQNNGV. The CDR3 is made up of 12 amino acids. The CDR3 reads CASSLQDQPQHF.

V usage is TRBV5-5 and J usage is TRBJ1-6; the D call of TRBD1 rests on TCRdb alone, since no DNA is present to check it. This CDR3 is built from 14 residues. Germline V gives CDR1 SGHKS, CDR2 YYEKEE (reference sequence). CDR3 sequence: CASSTDRGNSPLHF.

This clonotype is deemed medium-sized by its frequency. This chain links TRBV6-4 with TRBJ1-1; the TRBD1 assignment by TCRdb is unverifiable without DNA. The length of the CDR3 is 13 residues. Per the germline V gene, CDR1 is MRHNA and CDR2 is SNTAGT. CDR3 loop: CASSDRDNTEAFF.

The chain has TRBV7-9 and TRBJ2-2; TCRdb proposes TRBD1, but this gene call is untestable without DNA. This CDR3 contains 15 residues. Germline CDR1 SEHNR, CDR2 FQNEAQ (reference sequence). CDR3 in amino acids: CASSRQEMNTGELFF.

The rearrangement uses TRBV6-6 and TRBJ2-3; TCRdb proposes TRBD2, but this gene call is untestable without DNA. The CDR3 consists of 18 residues. Germline-derived CDR1 and CDR2 are MNHNY and SVGAGI (reference sequence). This CDR3 is CASRTGLAGGYSTDTQYF.

This clonotype is identified as medium-sized from frequency. This CDR3 reads CASSKGQGASEQFF. The rearrangement uses TRBV7-2 and TRBJ2-1; the TCRdb call, TRBD1, lacks DNA for checking. Germline values: CDR1 SGHTA, CDR2 FQGNSA. This CDR3 contains 14 residues.

J is TRBJ2-7 and V is TRBV30; TCRdb lists TRBD1, though no DNA is available to test this call. Germline assignment: CDR1 GTSNPN and CDR2 SVGIG (reference sequence). The CDR3 has 15 amino acids. This chain's CDR3 is CAWSVLGQGGREQYF.

The J gene is TRBJ1-1, the V gene TRBV10-3; TCRdb calls TRBD1, which cannot be checked without DNA. The CDR3 has 15 amino acids. Germline V gene data show CDR1 as ENHRY and CDR2 as SYGVKD. The CDR3 protein is CAISATGGSNTEAFF.

The genes are TRBV28 and TRBJ2-3; the TCRdb call, TRBD2, lacks DNA for checking. Germline V gene lookup returns CDR1 MDHEN and CDR2 SYDVKM. The CDR3 totals 16 residues. The chain's CDR3 is CASSFMGLADTDTQYF. The variable domain in full, completed from reference TRBV28 and TRBJ2-3, reads DVKVTQSSRYLVKRTGEKVFLECVQDMDHENMFWYRQDPGLGLRLIYFSYDVKMKEKGDIPEGYSVSREKKERFSLILESASTNQTSMYLCASSFMGLADTDTQYFGPGTRLTVL.

The V and J genes are TRBV5-5 and TRBJ1-1. The CDR3 spans 15 residues. The germline V gene has CDR1 SGHKS and CDR2 YYEKEE (reference sequence). The CDR3: CASSSVNREGTEAFF.

V usage is TRBV29-1 and J usage is TRBJ1-2; TCRdb's assignment of TRBD1 cannot be checked, as there is no DNA. The CDR3 length is 14 residues. Germline CDR1 SQVTM, CDR2 ANQGSEA. CDR3 residues: CSVEGRGQGYGYTF.

The chain couples TRBV7-9 to TRBJ2-7; the TCRdb D gene call, TRBD1, has no DNA to confirm it. CDR3 size: 12 residues. The V gene's germline CDR1 is SEHNR and CDR2 FQNEAQ (reference sequence). The CDR3 is CASSFAQGEQYF. The whole variable domain, filled in from reference TRBV7-9 and TRBJ2-7, reads DTGVSQNPRHKITKRGQNVTFRCDPISEHNRLYWYRQTLGQGPEFLTYFQNEAQLEKSRLLSDRFSAERPKGSFSTLEIQRTEQGDSAMYLCASSFAQGEQYFGPGTRLTVT.

Frequency places this clonotype as medium-sized (0.01 to 0.1%). The V gene is TRBV7-2, the J gene TRBJ1-2. Germline CDR1 reads SGHTA; CDR2 reads FQGNSA. The CDR3 spans 13 residues. CDR3 protein: CASSPHQNYGYTF.

This chain links TRBV7-9 with TRBJ1-4; the TRBD1 assignment by TCRdb is unverifiable without DNA. The germline V gene encodes CDR1 SEHNR and CDR2 FQNEAQ (reference sequence). The CDR3 has 15 residues. CDR3 sequence: CASSPTSGQGEKLFF.

By frequency, this clonotype registers medium-sized. This chain joins TRBV6-5 and TRBJ2-1; TCRdb indicates TRBD1, and absent DNA this call remains unverified. This CDR3 spans 14 amino acids. CDR1 is MNHEY, CDR2 SVGAGI, per germline. CDR3: CASRADRGPNEQFF.

This clonotype shows up as medium-sized by frequency. The gene calls are TRBV29-1 and TRBJ2-1; TCRdb returns TRBD1, unconfirmable since there is no DNA. This CDR3 contains 14 residues. Per germline, CDR1 SQVTM and CDR2 ANQGSEA. The CDR3 loop is CSVGGTGSRNEQFF.